The sequence of this TCR beta chain was determined in a study of blood T cells in healthy people across ages (dated by TCRdb to 2014 to 2015). With regard to the full study: In model experiments, template switching captured roughly one uniquely barcoded TCR beta cDNA molecule for every two T cells. The donors were divided into four age groups: young (average about 15 years), middle-aged (approximately 39), aged (approximately 62) and long-lived (roughly 88). Using the same blood draw, the study looked at two additional independent replicas of 1 million unique cDNA reads for two donors, one aged 18 to 30 and the other aged 80 or older. The study measured age-related changes in TCR beta repertoire diversity using deep sequencing normalized with unique cDNA molecular identifiers. Donors of different ages were randomly distributed across sequencing lanes to avoid experimental bias. On the study overall, not on this receptor specifically: Because donor CMV infection status was unknown, age-related changes in expanded clonotypes were potentially confounded. Because profiling used bulk unsorted PBMCs, naive and antigen-experienced compartments could not be compared conclusively. Compared with the aged group, the long-lived group had more naive CD4+ T cells, fewer expanded clones and increased TCR diversity, a pattern suggesting age selection. A strong correlation was found between observed TCR beta diversity and the percentage of naive T cells measured by flow cytometry. Observed TCR beta diversity per million T cells fell roughly linearly with age, and a significant reduction was already apparent by age roughly 40. Estimates of total diversity based on one million sequenced T cells were regarded as lower bounds and as underestimates.

Systemically healthy Caucasian individuals from Russia, over 30 in total and aged about 6 to 95 years, were included as donors. Ten milliliters of peripheral blood were drawn from each donor into EDTA-treated Vacutainer tubes. Ficoll-Paque density-gradient centrifugation was used to isolate PBMCs, with at least 7 million per sample. Total RNA was extracted from PBMCs with Trizol reagent, with at least 6 micrograms obtained per sample. For every donor, an aliquot of PBMCs went through flow cytometry to measure the percentages of naive CD45RAhigh/CD27high T cells. The CDR3 holds 15 amino acids from the cysteine to the phenylalanine. Kept here is only the CDR3 DNA, which spans 45 bases and is read in frame from base 1. Taken from the germline V gene (reference sequence), the CDR1 and CDR2 loops are DFQATT and SNEGSKA. Library construction relied on 5' RACE. Data came from an Illumina HiSeq 2500. A second PCR of about 7 to 12 cycles was run with a J-beta primer mix and a sample-barcoded 5' primer. A unique molecular identifier was introduced onto each TCR beta cDNA molecule by a template-switch 5' adaptor carrying 12 random nucleotides. Each sample yielded at least 2.5 million CDR3-containing paired-end reads. All of the RNA was converted into first-strand cDNA using the Mint cDNA synthesis kit, with a TRBC-specific oligonucleotide serving as the primer. Following uracil-DNA glycosylase treatment, all cDNA underwent a first 18-cycle PCR with the universal primers M1SS and BC2_uni_R. The original pipeline was this. Normalization of each sample was performed by random selection of 1 million high-quality reads, each carrying a distinct molecular identifier. Reads with shared molecular identifiers were discarded instead of being binned into consensus sequences. MiTCR, with a Q25 quality threshold and the strictest error-elimination algorithm, was used for CDR3 identification, clonotype clustering and error correction. A nonparametric unseen species model using Euler transformation provided a lower-bound estimate of total TCR beta diversity. The public reads were reanalyzed by TCRdb: fastp trimming at Q25, MiXCR alignment, in-frame beta chains only. When rows share a CDR3 protein, they turn into one entry using the most common DNA and genes. The V and J calls follow TCRdb's processing rather than the paper's. This sample holds under 800,000 distinct CDR3 sequences; around a fifth were observed only once. The top ten constitute approximately 3.6% of the sample.

This clonotype came up a few times. Its binding antigen is unknown. The junction departs from germline at one end; a sequencing error may be responsible. This clonotype originated in a man aged 65 to 79 in good health. What was sequenced was blood. The chain uses TRBV20-1 and TRBJ2-5; the D gene cannot be resolved reliably. The J call is uncertain, as TRBJ2-7 better fits the DNA end. This receptor carries the CDR3 CSARGRTLPSHEQYF. The DNA reads TGCAGTGCTAGAGGACGTACGTTACCCTCCCACGAGCAGTACTTC.